Shown below are 7 T cell receptor beta chains from a single sample sequenced in a study of blood T cell repertoires in COVID-19. Some clones are missing from TCRdb's copy, which holds only in-frame ones; the method was immunoSEQ multiplex PCR. Of 50,000 to 75,000 clones in the sample, 80% to 95% were seen once. What was sequenced was peripheral blood. Receptors were obtained from a man aged 50 to 59 with active COVID-19.

The genes are TRBV27 and TRBJ1-4; D unclear. Germline assignment: CDR1 MNHEY and CDR2 SMNVEV (reference sequence). V lost 5 bases to trimming and J lost 0 bases, with 16 bases between them. The length of the CDR3 is 17 residues. DNA of the CDR3: TGTGCCAGCAGTCTAAGAGCCCCCGGGGCAACTAATGAAAAACTGTTTTTT. This translates into CASSLRAPGATNEKLFF. The complete variable domain, with remaining parts taken from reference TRBV27 and TRBJ1-4, reads EAQVTQNPRYLITVTGKKLTVTCSQNMNHEYMSWYRQDPGLGLRQIYYSMNVEVTDKGDVPEGYKVSRKEKRNFPLILESPSPNQTSLYFCASSLRAPGATNEKLFFGSGTQLSVL.

This chain links TRBV7-3 with TRBJ2-3, with 10 positions matching TRBD1. This CDR3 comprises 14 residues. V shed 3 bases and J 3 bases; nucleotides not matched to a gene: 0. Germline V gene lookup returns CDR1 SGHTA and CDR2 FQGTGA. CDR3 protein: CASSLDRGTDTQYF. CDR3 bases: TGTGCCAGCAGCTTGGACAGGGGGACAGATACGCAGTATTTT.

This chain joins TRBV5-5 and TRBJ1-1; D possibly corresponds to TRBD1 (6 bases). V lost 6 bases and J 3 bases, leaving 15 bases between the germline ends. CDR1 is SGHKS, CDR2 YYEKEE, per germline (reference sequence). The CDR3 contains 14 residues. The CDR3 DNA reads TGTGCCAGCACCCGTGGGGGCGATGACACTGAAGCTTTCTTT. Translated, it gives CASTRGGDDTEAFF.

The DNA of the CDR3 is TGTGCCAGCAGTTCCATCGTCGGGGTTACCAACGAGCAGTACTTC. It yields the protein CASSSIVGVTNEQYF. The chain uses TRBV27 and TRBJ2-7, with D tentatively TRBD2 (5 bases). The germline V gene encodes CDR1 MNHEY and CDR2 SMNVEV (reference sequence). This CDR3 region has 15 residues. The V gene lost 4 bases and the J gene lost 5 bases, with 18 bases spanning the gap.

The chain uses TRBV12-3 or TRBV12-4 and TRBJ1-5; 8 bases map to TRBD1. The CDR3 totals 13 residues. V lost 4 bases to trimming and J lost 8 bases; unmatched junction nucleotides: 4. The CDR3 sequence is CASSSGGGKPQHF. The CDR3 DNA sequence: TGTGCCAGCAGTTCAGGGGGCGGGAAGCCCCAGCATTTT.

With respect to this clone: One junction end disagrees with the germline gene, perhaps due to a read error. V usage is TRBV19 and J usage is TRBJ1-2; TRBD1 aligns across 7 bases. The CDR3 is 13 residues long. Germline CDR1 is LNHDA and CDR2 is SQIVND (reference sequence). The CDR3 loop is CASGDRTNYGYIF. The CDR3 DNA sequence: TGTGCCAGTGGGGACAGAACTAACTATGGCTACATCTTC.

The V and J genes are TRBV28 and TRBJ2-5, with 8 nucleotides matching TRBD1. V trimming: 7 bases; J trimming: 1 base; junction bases outside the gene matches: 8. Per germline, CDR1 MDHEN and CDR2 SYDVKM. The CDR3 covers 15 residues. CDR3 bases: TGTGCCAGCACCCCGTCCGGGACAGGCCAAGAGACCCAGTACTTC. Translating gives CASTPSGTGQETQYF.